This passage covers 24 T cell receptor beta chains from one sample sequenced in a study of cytomegalovirus exposure and HLA in healthy donors. PCR used 60 Vbeta primers and 13 Jbeta primers. Measured with immunoSEQ multiplex PCR; TCRdb has only the in-frame clones, and not every one. The repertoire includes about 190,000 clones, around 80% of them detected once, and approximately 2% sits in the top ten. The sample consisted of PBMCs. The source of these receptors is a woman between 18 and 29 years old in good health and CMV-seropositive.

The rearrangement joins TRBV2 to TRBJ1-1; D might be TRBD1 (5 bases). Looked up from germline, CDR1 is SNHLY and CDR2 is FYNNEI. V gave up 6 bases and J gave up 2 bases, with 22 bases separating them. The CDR3 consists of 17 residues. CDR3 sequence: CASSPWGGDLINTEAFF. In DNA form, the CDR3 reads TGTGCCAGCAGCCCCTGGGGGGGGGACCTCATTAACACTGAAGCTTTCTTT.

The rearrangement links TRBV27 to TRBJ1-4, with D maybe TRBD1 (6 bases). V was pared by 5 bases and J by 0 bases, with 10 bases between. The CDR3 is 15 residues long. The germline CDR1 and CDR2 sequences are MNHEY and SMNVEV (reference sequence). The CDR3 DNA follows: TGTGCCAGCAGTACAAGGGGGACAACTAATGAAAAACTGTTTTTT. Amino acid sequence: CASSTRGTTNEKLFF.

The rearrangement links TRBV28 to TRBJ2-7; D not resolved. This CDR3 is 13 amino acids long. The germline V gene has CDR1 MDHEN and CDR2 SYDVKM. The CDR3 here is CAFKQKAAYEQYF. The CDR3 DNA sequence: TGTGCTTTCAAGCAGAAGGCGGCATACGAGCAGTACTTC.

This clone has just a few counts. CDR3 DNA: TGTGCCAGCAGAAACGGGGGTCAGATTAATGAAAAACTGTTTTTT. Residues: CASRNGGQINEKLFF. The J gene is TRBJ1-4, the V gene TRBV2, with D possibly TRBD1 on 5 matching bases. Germline V gene data show CDR1 as SNHLY and CDR2 as FYNNEI. There are 15 residues in the CDR3. The germline V and J ends were trimmed by 6 bases and 4 bases, with 15 bases remaining between them.

This chain joins TRBV9 and TRBJ1-2, with a weak D call TRBD1 (5 bases). Germline V gene data show CDR1 as SGDLS and CDR2 as YYNGEE. V shed 3 bases and J shed 0 bases, with 18 bases lying between them. This CDR3 is built from 17 residues. Written as DNA, the CDR3 is TGTGCCAGCAGCGCAGCTACAGGCCCCTCACCTAACTATGGCTACACCTTC. Translated: CASSAATGPSPNYGYTF.

The DNA of the CDR3 is TGCAGCGTTAGACAGGGGGCGTCGGGCACTGAAGCTTTCTTT. Its translation is CSVRQGASGTEAFF. The J gene is TRBJ1-1, the V gene TRBV29-1; 10 bases are shared with TRBD1. Germline CDR1 SQVTM, CDR2 ANQGSEA. J was trimmed by 4 bases and V by 5 bases; bases with no gene match: 7. The CDR3 is made up of 14 amino acids.

The CDR3 is CSVERATGLFPSGSYEQYF. Written as DNA, the CDR3 is TGCAGCGTTGAAAGGGCGACAGGCCTTTTTCCGTCGGGTTCCTACGAGCAGTACTTC. V is TRBV29-1 and J is TRBJ2-7, with D maybe TRBD1 (6 bases). The V end was cut by 2 bases, the J end by 1 base, with 27 bases between. The CDR3 consists of 19 residues. The germline CDR1 and CDR2 sequences are SQVTM and ANQGSEA.

The chain carries TRBV7-6 and TRBJ2-2; maybe TRBD2 (6 bases). Germline loops: CDR1 SGHVS, CDR2 FNYEAQ. CDR3 length: 14 residues. Trimming stripped 2 bases from V and 4 bases from J, with 8 bases between. The CDR3 bases are TGTGCCAGCAGCTTATCGGGAGTCACCGGGGAGCTGTTTTTT. It specifies CASSLSGVTGELFF.

The V call is TRBV21-1, the J call TRBJ1-4. TRBV21-1 is a listed pseudogene. The CDR3 is 14 residues long. CDR3 sequence (DNA): TGTGCCAGCATTACGGTAGCAACTAATGAAAAACTGTTTTTT. This translates into CASITVATNEKLFF.

This sequence joins TRBV27 and TRBJ2-3, with a possible D match to TRBD2 (5 bases). The CDR3 spans 12 residues. Germline-derived CDR1 and CDR2 are MNHEY and SMNVEV (reference sequence). Trimming removed 8 bases from V and 4 bases from J, with 10 bases in between. The CDR3 DNA follows: TGTGCCAGCGGAGCGGCCCCAGATACGCAGTATTTT. It codes for CASGAAPDTQYF.

Points on this clone: Sequence at one end of the junction differs from germline and may be a read error. CDR3 protein: CASSFYYEQFF. The DNA of the CDR3 is TGTGCCAGCAGTTTCTACTATGAGCAGTTCTTC. The rearrangement links TRBV7-2 to TRBJ2-1; unclear D gene. Germline CDR1 SGHTA, CDR2 FQGNSA. The CDR3 has 11 amino acids.

This clone was counted only a few times. The V call is TRBV2, the J call TRBJ2-7, with D perhaps matching TRBD1 (6 bases). This CDR3 contains 12 residues. In germline, CDR1 is SNHLY, CDR2 FYNNEI. The V end was cut by 6 bases, the J end by 3 bases, with 9 bases between. This CDR3 is CASRPDSYEQYF. The CDR3 coding sequence is TGTGCCAGCAGACCGGACAGCTACGAGCAGTACTTC.

The sample holds a few counts of this clone. V gene TRBV6-4 combines with J gene TRBJ2-3; TRBD2 aligns across 7 bases. Germline assignment: CDR1 MRHNA and CDR2 SNTAGT. The V segment lost 10 bases and the J segment 6 bases; nucleotides outside the gene matches: 19. The CDR3 runs 16 residues. The CDR3: CATAERGTSAGDTQYF. Written as DNA, the CDR3 is TGTGCCACCGCGGAGAGAGGTACTAGCGCGGGGGATACGCAGTATTTT.

This chain links TRBV2 with TRBJ2-2; 14 positions match TRBD2. With 6 bases clipped from V and 5 bases from J, the junction kept 8 bases outside the gene matches. Germline loops: CDR1 SNHLY, CDR2 FYNNEI. The CDR3 runs to 17 residues. This CDR3 reads CASRIGLAGGGTGELFF. CDR3 in DNA: TGTGCCAGCAGGATTGGACTAGCGGGGGGAGGTACCGGGGAGCTGTTTTTT.

The chain joins TRBV4-1 to TRBJ1-5; 10 bases are shared with TRBD1. Germline V gives CDR1 MGHRA, CDR2 YSYEKL. CDR3 length equals 16 residues. J gave up 5 bases and V 6 bases, and 10 bases lay outside the gene matches. CDR3 sequence reads: CASRDLGTGVDQPQHF. Written as DNA, the CDR3 is TGCGCCAGCAGGGATTTGGGGACAGGGGTCGATCAGCCCCAGCATTTT.

The V call is TRBV30, the J call TRBJ1-2; unclear D gene. V was pared by 3 bases and J by 2 bases, with 19 bases between. This CDR3 comprises 16 residues. CDR1 is GTSNPN and CDR2 is SVGIG in the germline V gene (reference sequence). The chain's CDR3 is CAWRGTVPGENYGYTF. DNA for the CDR3: TGTGCCTGGAGGGGAACCGTCCCCGGGGAAAACTATGGCTACACCTTC.

This chain joins TRBV14 and TRBJ1-1, with a tentative D call TRBD1 (6 bases). Trimming shortened V by 2 bases and J by 9 bases, and 19 bases separated the two germline ends. Germline lookup yields CDR1 SGHDN and CDR2 FVKESK. This CDR3 contains 15 residues. The CDR3 loop reads CASSQYPHGGGQAFF. Written as DNA, the CDR3 is TGTGCCAGCAGCCAATACCCACACGGGGGGGGCCAAGCTTTCTTT.

This chain links TRBV19 with TRBJ2-6, with a tentative D call TRBD2 (5 bases). Germline V lookup: CDR1 LNHDA, CDR2 SQIVND (reference sequence). V lost 3 bases and J lost 2, with 17 bases in between. The CDR3 totals 18 residues. CDR3 sequence (DNA): TGTGCCAGTAGTATTCCATCCTCGGGGTTTGCTGGGGCCAACGTCCTGACTTTC. Protein: CASSIPSSGFAGANVLTF.

The sample holds a few counts of this clone. J is TRBJ1-5 and V is TRBV29-1; no firm D call. The length of the CDR3 is 13 residues. CDR1 is SQVTM and CDR2 is ANQGSEA in the germline V gene. Trimming cost V 3 bases and J 7 bases, with 13 bases left between them. CDR3 DNA: TGCAGCGTTGAGGGAATGGCGGGACAGCCCCAGCATTTT. Amino acids: CSVEGMAGQPQHF.

This chain joins TRBV30 and TRBJ2-3; 13 bases are shared with TRBD2. The CDR3 extends over 15 amino acids. V lost 0 bases and J lost 6; bases outside the gene matches: 3. Germline V gives CDR1 GTSNPN, CDR2 SVGIG (reference sequence). Here the CDR3 reads CAWSVMGLAGDTQYF. The CDR3 bases are TGTGCCTGGAGTGTTATGGGACTAGCGGGGGATACGCAGTATTTT.

The CDR3 DNA follows: TGTGCCAGCAGCTTGGCAGGGATGGAAGGCGAGCAGTACTTC. It is translated as CASSLAGMEGEQYF. V is TRBV5-5 and J is TRBJ2-7, with a weak D call TRBD1 (5 bases). Looked up from germline, CDR1 is SGHKS and CDR2 is YYEKEE (reference sequence). Deletions cut 0 bases from V and 6 bases from J, with 13 bases between. The CDR3 covers 14 residues. Full variable domain (missing parts from reference TRBV5-5 and TRBJ2-7): DAGVTQSPTHLIKTRGQQVTLRCSPISGHKSVSWYQQVLGQGPQFIFQYYEKEERGRGNFPDRFSARQFPNYSSELNVNALLLGDSALYLCASSLAGMEGEQYFGPGTRLTVT.

This rearrangement joins TRBV2 to TRBJ2-6, with 8 bases that match TRBD1. CDR1 and CDR2 from the germline V gene are SNHLY and FYNNEI. Trimming at V came to 8 bases and at J to 2 bases, leaving 2 bases not matched to a gene. CDR3 length: 14 amino acids. The CDR3 DNA follows: TGTGCCAGCGGACAGGGTGCTGGGGCCAACGTCCTGACTTTC. Protein: CASGQGAGANVLTF.

This clone has a single count. The chain employs TRBV5-6 and TRBJ1-5; 7 nucleotides line up with TRBD1. Trimming took 3 bases from V and 6 from J; bases not matched to a gene: 3. There are 13 residues in the CDR3. From germline, CDR1 is SGHDT and CDR2 YYEEEE. The CDR3 is CASSWNRGQPQHF. CDR3 nucleotide sequence: TGTGCCAGCAGCTGGAACAGGGGTCAGCCCCAGCATTTT.

This chain links TRBV9 with TRBJ2-3; 10 bases are a match to TRBD2. Germline V gene sequence: CDR1 SGDLS, CDR2 YYNGEE. This CDR3 spans 18 amino acids. Losses at the gene ends were 2 bases for V and 2 bases for J; bases not matched to a gene: 11. This chain's CDR3 is CASSVSGGAGGSTDTQYF. CDR3 DNA sequence: TGTGCCAGCAGCGTGAGCGGAGGAGCGGGGGGGTCCACAGATACGCAGTATTTT.